The source of this T cell receptor (beta chain) is a study of cytomegalovirus exposure and HLA in healthy donors. At the level of the study: Most genotyped donors, 75% to 85% of more than 300, had Caucasian-associated genetic ancestry. General observations from the study: The likely explanation for a cluster of highly shared sequence variants was sequencing artifact.

This CDR3 is 16 amino acids long. Trimming removed 2 bases at V and 0 bases at J, with 13 bases between. The germline CDR1 and CDR2 sequences are KGHSH and LQKENI. As concerns this clone: Its antigen is unknown.

Primers for the PCR totalled 60 Vbeta and 13 Jbeta. Only in-frame clones appear in the TCRdb table, and some are missing; sequencing was by immunoSEQ multiplex PCR. The sample yields roughly 180,000 clones, about three quarters seen once. The chain is built from TRBV18 and TRBJ1-1, with TRBD1 as a possible D gene (5 bases). This receptor was taken from a female donor in good health and CMV-seronegative. Sequencing input: PBMCs. The CDR3 protein is CASSPKRTDMNTEAFF. The CDR3 DNA follows: TGTGCCAGCTCACCAAAACGGACGGACATGAACACTGAAGCTTTCTTT.